The 21 T cell receptor beta chains listed next were all sequenced from one sample in a study of blood T cell repertoires in COVID-19. Clones were sequenced by immunoSEQ multiplex PCR, and TCRdb holds only the in-frame ones, with some missing. The profile shows about 250,000 clones, about nine tenths of them singletons. Sequencing input: PBMCs or T cells enriched from blood (not recorded which). The receptors originated from a young man who had recovered from COVID-19.

This chain connects TRBV19 to TRBJ1-1, with D perhaps TRBD1 (5 bases). Germline V gene lookup returns CDR1 LNHDA and CDR2 SQIVND (reference sequence). This CDR3 is built from 14 residues. The ends were cut back, 8 bases at V and 1 base at J, with 14 bases in the middle. The CDR3 nucleotides are TGTGCCAGTTCGGGGACTTTAAGGAACACTGAAGCTTTCTTT. Its protein is CASSGTLRNTEAFF.

The V call is TRBV5-1, the J call TRBJ1-6; D is uncertain. This CDR3 region has 14 residues. V dropped 2 bases and J dropped 8 bases, with 11 bases sitting between them. Germline CDR1 is SGHRS and CDR2 is YFSETQ. CDR3 in amino acids: CASSFMTYDSPLHF. CDR3 DNA: TGCGCCAGCAGCTTTATGACTTACGATTCACCCCTCCACTTT. Full variable domain (missing parts from reference TRBV5-1 and TRBJ1-6): KAGVTQTPRYLIKTRGQQVTLSCSPISGHRSVSWYQQTPGQGLQFLFEYFSETQRNKGNFPGRFSGRQFSNSRSEMNVSTLELGDSALYLCASSFMTYDSPLHFGNGTRLTVT.

This chain uses TRBV6-1 with TRBJ2-2, with 7 bases that match TRBD1. Trimming took 2 bases from V and 7 from J; bases not matched to a gene: 4. The germline gives CDR1 MNHNS, CDR2 SASEGT. This CDR3 comprises 14 residues. CDR3 in amino acids: CASSERGRFGELFF. For the CDR3, the DNA is TGTGCCAGCAGTGAAAGGGGGCGTTTCGGGGAGCTGTTTTTT.

This clone was seen a few times. The rearrangement links TRBV28 to TRBJ2-1; D is undetermined. The V and J ends lost 6 bases and 0 bases respectively, with 9 bases between them. The germline V gene has CDR1 MDHEN and CDR2 SYDVKM. CDR3 size: 14 residues. The CDR3 spells CASRTDTSYNEQFF. DNA for the CDR3: TGTGCCAGCAGAACAGATACCTCCTACAATGAGCAGTTCTTC.

This chain joins TRBV21-1 and TRBJ2-1; TRBD2 reflects the table's D call only, with no check against the DNA. TRBV21-1 corresponds to a pseudogene. This CDR3 contains 15 residues. The CDR3 sequence: CASSNRGPRENEQFF. CDR3 nucleotides: TGTGCCAGCAGCAATAGGGGACCGCGGGAGAATGAGCAGTTCTTC.

This clone was counted once. The chain has TRBV7-9 and TRBJ1-2; weak D call: TRBD1 (5 bases). The ends were cut back, 5 bases at V and 5 bases at J, with 18 bases in the middle. Germline V gene lookup returns CDR1 SEHNR and CDR2 FQNEAQ (reference sequence). The CDR3 loop spans 15 amino acids. Here the CDR3 DNA reads TGTGCCAGCAGCCCCGATGGGACTTTGAATTATGGCTACACCTTC. Translation gives CASSPDGTLNYGYTF. The full variable domain, its missing parts supplied by reference TRBV7-9 and TRBJ1-2, is DTGVSQNPRHKITKRGQNVTFRCDPISEHNRLYWYRQTLGQGPEFLTYFQNEAQLEKSRLLSDRFSAERPKGSFSTLEIQRTEQGDSAMYLCASSPDGTLNYGYTFGSGTRLTVV.

V gene TRBV25-1 combines with J gene TRBJ2-2, with 10 bases that match TRBD1. V lost 3 bases, J lost 6 bases, and 7 bases stayed unmatched. This CDR3 has 16 residues. CDR1 is MGHDK, CDR2 SYGVNS, per germline. The CDR3 bases are TGTGCCAGCAGTGACCGGGACAGGGGTTTTGCCGGGGAGCTGTTTTTT. Protein product: CASSDRDRGFAGELFF.

The chain uses TRBV27 and TRBJ2-7; D possibly corresponds to TRBD1 (5 bases). The CDR3 is made up of 12 amino acids. Germline V gene data show CDR1 as MNHEY and CDR2 as SMNVEV (reference sequence). Trimming removed 8 bases at V and 4 bases at J, with 12 bases between. The CDR3 reads CASGTQGYEQYF. The DNA of the CDR3 is TGTGCCAGCGGTACCCAGGGTTACGAGCAGTACTTC.

The J gene is TRBJ2-3, the V gene TRBV28, with a possible D match to TRBD1 (5 bases). The V end was cut by 6 bases, the J end by 8 bases, with 18 bases between. This CDR3 has 14 residues. CDR1 and CDR2 from the germline V gene are MDHEN and SYDVKM. The CDR3 here is CASRQQMGPGTQYF. DNA of the CDR3: TGTGCCAGCAGGCAGCAGATGGGGCCAGGTACGCAGTATTTT.

This chain joins TRBV5-1 and TRBJ2-1, with 9 bases fitting TRBD2. The length of the CDR3 is 16 residues. V shed 4 bases and J 4 bases; nucleotides not matched to a gene: 9. Per the germline V gene, CDR1 is SGHRS and CDR2 is YFSETQ. The CDR3 DNA reads TGCGCCAGCAGCGCCTCGACTAGCGGACTTTACAATGAGCAGTTCTTC. Encoded protein: CASSASTSGLYNEQFF.

The chain uses TRBV7-6 and TRBJ1-2; D unresolved. The CDR3 is 16 amino acids. V was cut by 5 bases and J by 4 bases, with 20 bases left in between. Germline V CDR1 and CDR2: SGHVS, FNYEAQ. The CDR3 region is CASSPSPFGSGYGYTF. CDR3 bases: TGTGCCAGCAGCCCAAGCCCGTTCGGCAGCGGCTATGGCTACACCTTC.

This chain connects TRBV29-1 to TRBJ1-1, with 8 bases matching TRBD1. V shed 5 bases and J 4 bases; nucleotides not matched to a gene: 0. The germline gives CDR1 SQVTM, CDR2 ANQGSEA. The CDR3 contains 11 residues. The CDR3 DNA reads TGCAGCGTTACAGGGGGCACTGAAGCTTTCTTT. This encodes CSVTGGTEAFF.

J is TRBJ1-6 and V is TRBV5-1, with D tentatively TRBD1 (6 bases). The CDR3 extends over 16 amino acids. Germline CDR1 and CDR2: SGHRS and YFSETQ. Trimming left V 3 bases short and J 9 bases short, with 19 bases between. The CDR3 spells CASSSGMTVQGSPLHF. DNA of the CDR3: TGCGCCAGCAGCTCGGGGATGACGGTACAGGGTTCACCCCTCCACTTT.

This chain links TRBV2 with TRBJ2-1, with 9 bases lining up with TRBD2. CDR1 and CDR2 (germline): SNHLY, FYNNEI. This CDR3 has 15 residues. With 3 bases clipped from V and 4 bases from J, the junction kept 4 bases outside the gene matches. This CDR3 reads CASSDERGAYNEQFF. CDR3 nucleotides: TGTGCCAGCAGTGACGAGCGGGGGGCGTACAATGAGCAGTTCTTC.

The V call is TRBV15, the J call TRBJ2-7, with 14 bases fitting TRBD2. This CDR3 is built from 20 residues. Germline CDR1 and CDR2: LNHNV and YYDKDF (reference sequence). J was trimmed by 3 bases and V by 4 bases; bases with no gene match: 17. The CDR3 protein is CATSTGSTGTSGSLGYEQYF. The CDR3 DNA sequence: TGTGCCACCAGCACAGGCAGTACCGGGACTAGCGGGAGTTTGGGCTACGAGCAGTACTTC.

The rearrangement joins TRBV18 to TRBJ1-1; D not certain. CDR1 and CDR2 (germline): KGHSH, LQKENI. The CDR3 has 15 amino acids. V lost 3 bases to trimming and J lost 4 bases, with 15 bases between them. The CDR3 region is CASSPFEGRSTEAFF. The CDR3 DNA is TGTGCCAGCTCACCGTTCGAGGGCCGGTCCACTGAAGCTTTCTTT.

The chain uses TRBV10-1 and TRBJ2-7; 12 positions match TRBD2. The trim removed 0 bases at V and 0 bases at J, leaving 0 bases unmatched. CDR1 WNHNN and CDR2 SYGVQD come from the germline V gene (reference sequence). The CDR3 covers 16 residues. Here the CDR3 reads CASSESTSGSSYEQYF. The CDR3 bases are TGCGCCAGCAGTGAGTCGACTAGCGGGAGCTCCTACGAGCAGTACTTC.

V gene TRBV19 combines with J gene TRBJ1-2; 7 nucleotides line up with TRBD1. V shed 0 bases, J shed 4 bases, and the junction held 5 bases outside the gene matches. CDR1 is LNHDA and CDR2 is SQIVND in the germline V gene (reference sequence). The CDR3 runs to 15 residues. The CDR3 bases are TGTGCCAGTAGTATAGAGATTAAGGGGGCCTATGGCTACACCTTC. Protein sequence: CASSIEIKGAYGYTF.

The chain has TRBV5-4 and TRBJ1-3; D may be TRBD1 (6 bases). The V and J ends lost 4 bases and 1 base respectively, with 9 bases between them. Germline V gene lookup returns CDR1 SGHNT and CDR2 YYREEE (reference sequence). The CDR3 is 14 amino acids. CDR3 DNA sequence: TGTGCCAGCAGCCAGGGGCATTCTGGAAACACCATATATTTT. This codes for CASSQGHSGNTIYF.

This clone was counted a few times. The J gene is TRBJ2-7, the V gene TRBV6-5; 7 positions agree with TRBD1. The CDR3 covers 12 residues. Germline V gene data show CDR1 as MNHEY and CDR2 as SVGAGI. Trimming took 8 bases from V and 6 from J; bases not matched to a gene: 7. This CDR3 reads CASGTDVREQYF. CDR3 sequence (DNA): TGTGCCAGCGGGACAGACGTCCGCGAGCAGTACTTC.

The rearrangement uses TRBV27 and TRBJ2-1; TRBD2 matches 14 bases. V trimming: 8 bases; J trimming: 9 bases; junction bases outside the gene matches: 9. Germline V gene lookup returns CDR1 MNHEY and CDR2 SMNVEV (reference sequence). CDR3 length: 15 amino acids. CDR3 protein: CASHRLAGGSGEQFF. DNA of the CDR3: TGTGCCAGCCATCGACTAGCGGGGGGGTCTGGTGAGCAGTTCTTC.